The rows below give T cell receptor beta chains drawn from one sample of a study of cytotoxic CD8 clonotypes in ibrutinib-treated CLL. The assay was immunoSEQ multiplex PCR, and TCRdb's table has in-frame clones only and misses some. The sample lists around 310,000 clones; about 80% were seen once. The sequencing here drew on PBMCs, taken before ibrutinib treatment. The receptors shown here come from a human donor with chronic lymphocytic leukemia. Both conserved end residues are part of each CDR3. D genes are given only for firm matches. Only part of the rows carry a size: once, few, many, or a class if the clone is expanded.

d_call	v_call	j_call	clone_size	cdr3_aa	cdr3_nt
TRBD2	TRBV27	TRBJ2-7	-	CASSLSSSGTYEQYF	TGTGCCAGCAGTTTATCGTCTAGCGGGACATACGAGCAGTACTTC
-	TRBV4-2	TRBJ1-2	-	CASSRDTANYGYTF	TGTGCCAGCAGCCGGGACACAGCTAACTATGGCTACACCTTC
TRBD2	TRBV19	TRBJ2-3	-	CASTWGLAGGDTQYF	TGTGCCAGTACCTGGGGGCTAGCGGGAGGAGATACGCAGTATTTT
-	TRBV29-1	TRBJ2-6	-	CSVVAISNSGANVLTF	TGCAGCGTTGTGGCGATTAGCAACTCTGGGGCCAACGTCCTGACTTTC
TRBD1	TRBV28	TRBJ2-7	-	CASNPGPGQGPYEQYF	TGTGCCAGCAATCCAGGCCCGGGACAGGGGCCCTACGAGCAGTACTTC
TRBD1	TRBV13	TRBJ2-3	-	CASSGAPGGGADTQYF	TGTGCCAGCAGCGGGGCCCCAGGGGGCGGTGCAGATACGCAGTATTTT
-	TRBV11-3	TRBJ1-5	-	CASSLPHPSRVDQPQHF	TGTGCCAGCAGCTTACCCCACCCGTCAAGGGTGGATCAGCCCCAGCATTTT
TRBD2	TRBV18	TRBJ2-5	-	CASSSSGTSGSRETQYF	TGTGCCAGCTCATCATCCGGGACTAGCGGGAGCCGCGAGACCCAGTACTTC
-	TRBV19	TRBJ1-2	few	CASRLDGSYYGYTF	TGTGCCAGTAGGTTGGACGGCTCGTACTATGGCTACACCTTC
-	TRBV5-1	TRBJ2-1	-	CASSLSGNEQFF	TGCGCCAGCAGCTTGTCGGGCAATGAGCAGTTCTTC
-	TRBV18	TRBJ2-3	-	CASSPPTGDTQYF	TGTGCCAGCTCACCACCGACCGGAGATACGCAGTATTTT
-	TRBV7-2	TRBJ2-7	once	CASSLVPSPIYEQYF	TGTGCCAGCAGCTTAGTCCCGAGCCCCATCTACGAGCAGTACTTC
TRBD2	TRBV7-7	TRBJ2-1	-	CASSKGLAAHNEQFF	TGTGCCAGCAGCAAGGGACTAGCGGCCCACAATGAGCAGTTCTTC
-	TRBV30	TRBJ1-1	-	CAWSVTGYEAFF	TGTGCCTGGAGTGTTACCGGGTATGAAGCTTTCTTT
TRBD1	TRBV4-1	TRBJ1-5	-	CASSQPDRGDGVYQPQHF	TGCGCCAGCAGCCAACCAGACAGGGGAGACGGCGTGTATCAGCCCCAGCATTTT
TRBD2	TRBV18	TRBJ2-1	-	CASSPGRLAGDNEQFF	TGTGCCAGCTCACCAGGTCGACTAGCGGGAGACAATGAGCAGTTCTTC
-	TRBV9	TRBJ1-1	-	CASSVGAGGVNTEAFF	TGTGCCAGCAGCGTAGGGGCAGGAGGAGTAAACACTGAAGCTTTCTTT
TRBD1	TRBV18	TRBJ1-2	-	CASSPPGQGPYGYTF	TGTGCCAGCTCACCGCCGGGACAGGGGCCCTATGGCTACACCTTC
-	TRBV6-6	TRBJ2-7	-	CASSYSSRTFYEQYF	TGTGCCAGCAGTTACTCGAGTCGAACTTTCTACGAGCAGTACTTC
TRBD2	TRBV10-3	TRBJ2-1	once	CAISEGLAGDLGNEQFF	TGTGCCATCAGTGAGGGACTAGCGGGAGATTTAGGCAATGAGCAGTTCTTC
TRBD2	TRBV7-6	TRBJ2-1	-	CASSPASGYYNEQFF	TGTGCCAGCTCCCCCGCTAGCGGATATTACAATGAGCAGTTCTTC
-	TRBV9	TRBJ2-7	-	CASSPLGGQITYEQYF	TGTGCCAGCAGCCCCCTAGGGGGACAAATAACCTACGAGCAGTACTTC